One sample yielded the 17 T cell receptor beta chains listed below, sequenced in a study of T cell clonality in common variable immunodeficiency. The method was immunoSEQ multiplex PCR; TCRdb's version includes in-frame clones alone and lacks a portion of them. The sample was found to contain about 52,000 clones, and every one recurs. The sample comprised peripheral blood mononuclear cells. These receptors all stem from a person between 18 and 75 years old in good health.

This clone was observed many times. Sequencing ends 3 residues short of the CDR3 end; the germline J gene provides the rest. The rearrangement links TRBV5-1 to TRBJ2-3, with D possibly TRBD2 on 6 matching bases. Germline CDR1 is SGHRS and CDR2 is YFSETQ. The V and J ends lost 6 bases and 2 bases respectively, with 10 bases between them. The CDR3 is 13 residues long. Incomplete CDR3 DNA: TGCGCCAGCACCCCGGGGGTCACAGATACG. It is translated as CASTPGVTDT. The whole CDR3 region reads CASTPGVTDTQYF.

This clone was recorded many times. Sequencing ends 3 residues short of the CDR3 end; the germline J gene provides the rest. The chain joins TRBV6-1 to TRBJ1-1, with a weak D call TRBD1 (6 bases). Germline CDR1 and CDR2: MNHNS and SASEGT. The CDR3 covers 13 residues. The V and J ends lost 6 bases and 4 bases respectively, with 12 bases between them. The CDR3 sequence: CASSEQGVTEAFF. The sequenced part of the CDR3 DNA is TGTGCCAGCAGCGAACAGGGAGTCACTGAA.

This clone occurred a few times. The read halts 3 residues ahead of the CDR3 end, with the missing end drawn from the germline J gene. Other DNA sequences in this specimen translate into the identical CDR3. The J gene is TRBJ1-1, the V gene TRBV5-6, with a weak D call TRBD1 (6 bases). The V gene's germline CDR1 is SGHDT and CDR2 YYEEEE. The length of the CDR3 is 14 residues. Trimming removed 2 bases at V and 5 bases at J, with 13 bases between. CDR3 DNA (partial): TGTGCCAGCAGCTTTATAACAGGGAATACTGAA. Encoded protein: CASSFITGNTE. In full, the CDR3 reads CASSFITGNTEAFF.

The table lists this clone with a few counts. CDR3 amino acids: CASRQSPDYGYTF. The CDR3 DNA, read in part, is TGTGCCAGCAGGCAGTCTCCCGACTATGGC. V gene TRBV13 combines with J gene TRBJ1-2; D gene unclear. With the read ending 3 residues before the CDR3 end, the germline J gene is used to fill in that end. CDR1 PRHDT and CDR2 FYEKMQ come from the germline V gene (reference sequence). There are 13 residues in the CDR3. V lost 6 bases and J 3 bases, leaving 11 bases between the germline ends. Drawing the rest from reference TRBV13 and TRBJ1-2, the complete variable domain is AAGVIQSPRHLIKEKRETATLKCYPIPRHDTVYWYQQGPGQDPQFLISFYEKMQSDKGSIPDRFSAQQFSDYHSELNMSSLELGDSALYFCASRQSPDYGYTFGSGTRLTVV.

This clone came up many times. Sequencing ends 3 residues short of the CDR3 end; the germline J gene provides the rest. The chain recombines TRBV13 with TRBJ2-2; perhaps TRBD1 as D (6 bases). V shed 7 bases and J shed 5 bases, with 17 bases lying between them. Looked up from germline, CDR1 is PRHDT and CDR2 is FYEKMQ (reference sequence). This CDR3 has 15 amino acids. CDR3 DNA, as far as it was read: TGTGCCAGCAACCGACAGGACTGGGGAACCGGGGAG. Protein sequence: CASNRQDWGTGE. The full CDR3 sequence reads CASNRQDWGTGELFF. The entire variable domain, with the rest obtained from reference TRBV13 and TRBJ2-2, is as follows: AAGVIQSPRHLIKEKRETATLKCYPIPRHDTVYWYQQGPGQDPQFLISFYEKMQSDKGSIPDRFSAQQFSDYHSELNMSSLELGDSALYFCASNRQDWGTGELFFGEGSRLTVL.

Remarks on this clone: The read halts 3 residues ahead of the CDR3 end, with the missing end drawn from the germline J gene. The same CDR3 also results from other DNA sequences found in this sample. The genes are TRBV5-6 and TRBJ2-1, with 7 bases matching TRBD1. The junction had 12 bases not matched to a gene; V was cut back by 5 bases and J by 7 bases. Germline V lookup: CDR1 SGHDT, CDR2 YYEEEE. The CDR3 has 15 amino acids. The CDR3 bases that were read are TGTGCCAGCAGTCTGGGACAGCTTTCTTATAATGAG. It translates to CASSLGQLSYNE. The whole CDR3 region reads CASSLGQLSYNEQFF.

In the case of this clone: The CDR3 end falls 3 residues outside the read, so it is completed with the germline J gene. The gene calls are TRBV19 and TRBJ1-1, with 7 positions matching TRBD1. The V and J ends lost 9 bases and 1 base, in that order; junction bases with no gene match: 5. Germline V CDR1 and CDR2: LNHDA, SQIVND (reference sequence). CDR3 length: 13 residues. The CDR3 loop reads CASIRTGNTEAFF. The part of the CDR3 DNA that was read is TGTGCCAGCATAAGGACAGGGAACACTGAA.

Ten or more counts support this clone. The read comes to an end 3 residues before the CDR3 does, leaving the germline J gene to fill in the end. V gene TRBV18 combines with J gene TRBJ2-5; D call uncertain. The CDR3 extends over 12 amino acids. Germline lookup yields CDR1 KGHSH and CDR2 LQKENI. Trimming pared 4 bases from V and 1 base from J, leaving 4 bases between. Partial CDR3 DNA: TGTGCCAGCTCACGCAGCCAAGAGACC. This codes for CASSRSQET. The full CDR3 reads CASSRSQETQYF.

There are many counts of this clone. The missing CDR3 end, 3 residues past where the read stops, is filled in from the germline J gene. The V and J genes are TRBV30 and TRBJ2-3; 7 nucleotides match TRBD2. The V gene end was trimmed by 0 bases and the J gene end by 2 bases; junction bases not matched to a gene: 2. In germline, CDR1 is GTSNPN, CDR2 SVGIG (reference sequence). This CDR3 comprises 14 residues. The DNA read from the CDR3 is TGTGCCTGGAGTGTCGGGGGGACCACAGATACG. Its protein product is CAWSVGGTTDT. In full, the CDR3 reads CAWSVGGTTDTQYF.

The CDR3 is CASSLGSSGGSTDTYTF. The DNA read from the CDR3 is TGTGCCAGCAGCTTGGGATCTAGCGGGGGAAGCACAGATACC. V is TRBV7-8 and J is TRBJ1-2, with a possible D match to TRBD1 (5 bases). The read is 3 residues too short to cover the CDR3 end, so that end is filled in from the germline J gene. This CDR3 has 17 residues. Looked up from germline, CDR1 is SGHVS and CDR2 is FQNEAQ.

This clone showed up many times. The read is 3 residues too short to cover the CDR3 end, so that end is filled in from the germline J gene. The chain combines TRBV12-3 or TRBV12-4 with TRBJ1-1; D possibly corresponds to TRBD1 (6 bases). Trimming cost V 4 bases and J 1 base, with 16 bases left between them. The CDR3 has 16 residues. CDR3 bases read: TGTGCCAGCAGTTCGGGCGGGGGACACTGGAACACTGAA. It yields the protein CASSSGGGHWNTE. The entire CDR3 sequence reads CASSSGGGHWNTEAFF.

This clone was counted many times. The CDR3 goes on 3 residues after the read ends, and that part is filled in from the germline J gene. The chain recombines TRBV6-1 with TRBJ1-1, with a weak D call TRBD1 (6 bases). The CDR3 extends over 13 amino acids. Germline CDR1 and CDR2: MNHNS and SASEGT. Between the trimmed V and J ends, which lost 2 bases and 6 bases, there was a span of 10 bases. This CDR3 reads CASSEQGRAEAFF. The DNA read from the CDR3 is TGTGCCAGCAGTGAACAGGGGAGAGCTGAA.

For this clone: Read data end 3 residues before the CDR3 end; the end is taken from the germline J gene. The J gene is TRBJ1-5, the V gene TRBV2, with D tentatively TRBD1 (5 bases). Trimming pared 6 bases from V and 3 bases from J, leaving 18 bases between. The CDR3 runs to 16 residues. The germline gives CDR1 SNHLY, CDR2 FYNNEI. The CDR3 spells CASSAKGPGVNQPQHF. The CDR3 bases that were read are TGTGCCAGCAGCGCCAAAGGCCCGGGGGTCAATCAGCCC.

This clone was detected ten times or more. The read falls 3 residues short of the CDR3 end, and the missing part is taken from the germline J gene. This chain uses TRBV2 with TRBJ2-3, with D unresolved. V dropped 6 bases and J dropped 6 bases, with 10 bases sitting between them. CDR1 is SNHLY, CDR2 FYNNEI, per germline. This CDR3 has 12 amino acids. CDR3 in amino acids: CASRHGYDTQYF. The CDR3 bases that were read are TGTGCCAGCAGACACGGGTACGATACG.

This clone showed up many times. The read falls 3 residues short of the CDR3 end, and the missing part is taken from the germline J gene. The rearrangement joins TRBV30 to TRBJ1-2, with D hard to call. Trimming pared 4 bases from V and 4 bases from J, leaving 7 bases between. The CDR3 contains 11 residues. CDR1 is GTSNPN, CDR2 SVGIG, per germline (reference sequence). The CDR3 sequence: CAWTELYGYTF. The CDR3 bases that were read are TGTGCCTGGACCGAGCTCTATGGC.

As concerns this clone: The read falls 3 residues short of the CDR3 end, and the missing part is taken from the germline J gene. The J gene is TRBJ2-2, the V gene TRBV7-2; 7 bases fit TRBD1. The CDR3 runs to 15 residues. Germline lookup yields CDR1 SGHTA and CDR2 FQGNSA. The CDR3 region is CASSPRTGRNEKLFF. CDR3 DNA (partial): TGTGCCAGCAGCCCCAGGACAGGCCGTAATGAAAAG.

This clone was picked up a small number of times. The read ends 3 residues shy of where the CDR3 ends; the end is completed using the germline J gene. V and J are TRBV7-2 and TRBJ1-6; a weak D match, TRBD1 (5 bases). Germline V lookup: CDR1 SGHTA, CDR2 FQGNSA. Trimming stripped 8 bases from V and 2 bases from J, with 13 bases between. The CDR3 totals 15 residues. CDR3 bases read: TGTGCCAGCCGCGAGCAGGGCGCCTATAATTCACCC. Translating it yields CASREQGAYNSP. The full CDR3 sequence reads CASREQGAYNSPLHF.